This T cell receptor beta chain was documented in a study of T cell responses to AZD1222 COVID-19 vaccine. Only in-frame clones appear in the TCRdb table, and some are missing; sequencing was by immunoSEQ multiplex PCR. The table includes about 140,000 clones, about 89% detected once. The CDR3 runs to 17 residues. The ends were cut back, 1 base at V and 2 bases at J, with 17 bases in the middle. Germline CDR1 SGDLS, CDR2 YYNGEE. This clone has a single count. The target antigen is unknown. Study-wide results and caveats: A reported finding is that nearly half of spike-specific TCRs target unmutated variant regions. Repertoires in all cases were sampled only once the peak T cell response had passed. There were mostly white British donors and more females than males, and clonal diversity was possibly underestimated.

The V gene is TRBV9, the J gene TRBJ2-3, with D possibly TRBD2 on 7 matching bases. Sample: peripheral blood, taken 28 days after the second dose of the MenACWY control vaccine. This sequence originates from an adult who received the MenACWY meningococcal vaccine as a control. In DNA form, the CDR3 reads TGTGCCAGCAGCGTAAGAGGGAAAGGGGGGGCCACAGATACGCAGTATTTT. It specifies CASSVRGKGGATDTQYF.